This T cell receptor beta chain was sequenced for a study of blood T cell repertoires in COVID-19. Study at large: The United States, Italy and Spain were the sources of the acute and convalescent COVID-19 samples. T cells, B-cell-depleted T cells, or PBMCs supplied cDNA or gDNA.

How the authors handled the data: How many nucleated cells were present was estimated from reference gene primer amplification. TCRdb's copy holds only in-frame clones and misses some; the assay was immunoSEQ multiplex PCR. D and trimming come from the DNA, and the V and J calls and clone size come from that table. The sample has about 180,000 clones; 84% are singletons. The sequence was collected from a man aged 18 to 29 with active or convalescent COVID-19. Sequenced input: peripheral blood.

The CDR3 DNA sequence: TGTGCCATCAGGGACAGGGATCTGAACACTGAAGCTTTCTTT. It yields the protein CAIRDRDLNTEAFF. J is TRBJ1-1 and V is TRBV10-3, with 8 bases identical to TRBD1. CDR3 length: 14 residues. V lost 6 bases to trimming and J lost 0 bases; unmatched junction nucleotides: 3. The germline V gene has CDR1 ENHRY and CDR2 SYGVKD.